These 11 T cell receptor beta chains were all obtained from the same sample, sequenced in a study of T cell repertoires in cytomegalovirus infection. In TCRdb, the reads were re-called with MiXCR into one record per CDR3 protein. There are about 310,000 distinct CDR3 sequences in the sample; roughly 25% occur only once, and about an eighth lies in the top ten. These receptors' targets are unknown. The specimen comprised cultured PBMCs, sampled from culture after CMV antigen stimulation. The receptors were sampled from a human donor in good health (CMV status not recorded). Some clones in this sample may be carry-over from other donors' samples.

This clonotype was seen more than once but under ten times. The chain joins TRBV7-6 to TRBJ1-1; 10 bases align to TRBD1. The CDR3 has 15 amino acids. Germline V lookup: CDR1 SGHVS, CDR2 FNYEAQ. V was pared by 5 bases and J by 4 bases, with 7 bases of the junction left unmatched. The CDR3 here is CASSHQDRGATEAFF. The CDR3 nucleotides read TGTGCCAGCAGCCACCAGGACAGGGGGGCCACTGAAGCTTTCTTT.

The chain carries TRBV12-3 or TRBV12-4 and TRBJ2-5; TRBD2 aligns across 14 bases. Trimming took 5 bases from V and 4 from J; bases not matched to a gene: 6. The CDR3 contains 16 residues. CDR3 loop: CASSLRTSGRTETQYF. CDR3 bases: TGTGCCAGCAGTCTGCGGACTAGCGGGAGGACAGAGACCCAGTACTTC.

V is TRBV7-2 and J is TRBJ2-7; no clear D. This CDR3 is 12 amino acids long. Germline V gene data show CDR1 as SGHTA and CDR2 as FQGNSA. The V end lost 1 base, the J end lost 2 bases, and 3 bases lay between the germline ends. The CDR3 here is CASSLGTYEQYF. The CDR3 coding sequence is TGTGCCAGCAGCTTAGGGACCTACGAGCAGTACTTC. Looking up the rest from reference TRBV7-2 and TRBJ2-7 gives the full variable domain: GAGVSQSPSNKVTEKGKDVELRCDPISGHTALYWYRQSLGQGLEFLIYFQGNSAPDKSGLPSDRFSAERTGGSVSTLTIQRTQQEDSAVYLCASSLGTYEQYFGPGTRLTVT.

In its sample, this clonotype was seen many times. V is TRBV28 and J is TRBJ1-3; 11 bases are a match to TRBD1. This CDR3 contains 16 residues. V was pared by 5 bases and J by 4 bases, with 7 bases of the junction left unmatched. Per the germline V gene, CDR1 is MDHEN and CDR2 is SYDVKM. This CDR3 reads CASSLPGQGGGNTIYF. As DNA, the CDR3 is TGTGCCAGCAGTCTTCCGGGACAGGGGGGGGGAAACACCATATATTTT.

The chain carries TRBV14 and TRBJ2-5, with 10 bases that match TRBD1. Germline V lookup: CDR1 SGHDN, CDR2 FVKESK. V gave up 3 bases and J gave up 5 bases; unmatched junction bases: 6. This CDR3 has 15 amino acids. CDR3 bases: TGTGCCAGCAGCCAGGTGACAGGGGGCGCCGAGACCCAGTACTTC. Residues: CASSQVTGGAETQYF.

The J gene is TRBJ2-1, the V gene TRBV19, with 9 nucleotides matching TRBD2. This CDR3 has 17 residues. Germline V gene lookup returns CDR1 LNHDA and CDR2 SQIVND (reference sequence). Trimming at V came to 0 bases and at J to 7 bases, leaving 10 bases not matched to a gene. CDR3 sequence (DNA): TGTGCCAGTAGTATAGACGGACGCGCGGGAGGGCTGAATGAGCAGTTCTTC. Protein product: CASSIDGRAGGLNEQFF.

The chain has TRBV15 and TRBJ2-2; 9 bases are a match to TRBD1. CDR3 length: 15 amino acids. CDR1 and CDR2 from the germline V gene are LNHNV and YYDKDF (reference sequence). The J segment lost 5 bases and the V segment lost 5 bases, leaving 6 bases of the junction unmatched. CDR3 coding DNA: TGTGCCACCAGCCCTTGGACAGGGGAAACCGGGGAGCTGTTTTTT. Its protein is CATSPWTGETGELFF.

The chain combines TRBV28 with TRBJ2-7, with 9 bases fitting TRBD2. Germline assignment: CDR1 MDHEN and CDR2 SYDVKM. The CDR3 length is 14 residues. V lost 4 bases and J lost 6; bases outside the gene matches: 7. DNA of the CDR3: TGTGCCAGCAGTTCCCCGGGACTAGCTGCCGAGCAGTACTTC. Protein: CASSSPGLAAEQYF.

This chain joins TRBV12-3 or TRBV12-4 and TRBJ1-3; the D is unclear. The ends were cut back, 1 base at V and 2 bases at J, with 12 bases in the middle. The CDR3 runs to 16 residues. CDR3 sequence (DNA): TGTGCCAGCAGTTTAGAAGGAGAGGGAGCTGGAAACACCATATATTTT. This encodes CASSLEGEGAGNTIYF.

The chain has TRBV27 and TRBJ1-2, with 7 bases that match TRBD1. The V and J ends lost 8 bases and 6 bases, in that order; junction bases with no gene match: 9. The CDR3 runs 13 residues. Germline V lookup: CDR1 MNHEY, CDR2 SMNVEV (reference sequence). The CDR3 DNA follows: TGTGCCAGCCGAGAAGGGGGCGCGAATGGCTACACCTTC. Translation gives CASREGGANGYTF.

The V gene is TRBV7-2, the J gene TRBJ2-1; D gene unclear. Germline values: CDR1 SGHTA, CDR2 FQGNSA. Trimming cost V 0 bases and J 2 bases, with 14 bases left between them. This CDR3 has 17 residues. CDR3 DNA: TGTGCCAGCAGCTTAGCCCTCCAGCCTAACCCCTACAATGAGCAGTTCTTC. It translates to CASSLALQPNPYNEQFF.